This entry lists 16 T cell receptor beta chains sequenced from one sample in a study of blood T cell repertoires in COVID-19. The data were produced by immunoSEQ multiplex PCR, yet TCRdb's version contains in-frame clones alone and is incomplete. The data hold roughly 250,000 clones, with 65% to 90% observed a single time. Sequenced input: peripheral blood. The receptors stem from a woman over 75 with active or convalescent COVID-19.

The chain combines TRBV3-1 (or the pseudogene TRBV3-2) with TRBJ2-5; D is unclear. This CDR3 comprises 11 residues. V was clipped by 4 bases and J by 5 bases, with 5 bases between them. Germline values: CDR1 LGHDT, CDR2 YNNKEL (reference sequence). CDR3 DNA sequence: TGTGCCAGCAGCCTACGGGAGACCCAGTACTTC. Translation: CASSLRETQYF.

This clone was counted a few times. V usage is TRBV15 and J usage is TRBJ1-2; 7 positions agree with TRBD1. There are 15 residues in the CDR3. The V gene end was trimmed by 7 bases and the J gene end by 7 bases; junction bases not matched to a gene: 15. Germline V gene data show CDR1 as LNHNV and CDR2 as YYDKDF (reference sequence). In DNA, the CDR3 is TGTGCCACCAACCCAAGGGGGCACCTTCAGGCTGGCTACACCTTC. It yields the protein CATNPRGHLQAGYTF.

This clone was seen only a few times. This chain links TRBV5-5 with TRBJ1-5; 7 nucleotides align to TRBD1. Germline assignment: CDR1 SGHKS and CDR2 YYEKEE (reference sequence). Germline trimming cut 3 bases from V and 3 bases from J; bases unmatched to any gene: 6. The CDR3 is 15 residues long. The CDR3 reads CASSSTGTINQPQHF. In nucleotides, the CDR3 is TGTGCCAGCAGCTCGACAGGGACCATCAATCAGCCCCAGCATTTT.

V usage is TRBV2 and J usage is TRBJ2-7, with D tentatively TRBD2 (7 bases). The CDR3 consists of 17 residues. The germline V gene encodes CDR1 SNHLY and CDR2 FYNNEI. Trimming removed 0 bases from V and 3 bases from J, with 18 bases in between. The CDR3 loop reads CASSEALPREGDYEQYF. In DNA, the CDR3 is TGTGCCAGCAGTGAAGCGCTTCCGAGGGAGGGGGACTACGAGCAGTACTTC.

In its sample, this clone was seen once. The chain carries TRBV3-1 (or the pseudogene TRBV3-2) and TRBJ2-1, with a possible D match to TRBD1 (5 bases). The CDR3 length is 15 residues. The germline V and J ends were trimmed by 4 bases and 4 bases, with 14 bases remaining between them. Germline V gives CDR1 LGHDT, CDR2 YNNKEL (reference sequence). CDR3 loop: CASSPGPIGYNEQFF. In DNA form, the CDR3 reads TGTGCCAGCAGCCCAGGGCCTATAGGTTACAATGAGCAGTTCTTC.

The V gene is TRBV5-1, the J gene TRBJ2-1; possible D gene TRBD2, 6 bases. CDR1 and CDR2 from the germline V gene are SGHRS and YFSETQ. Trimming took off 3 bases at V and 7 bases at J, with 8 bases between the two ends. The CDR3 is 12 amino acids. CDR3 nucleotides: TGCGCCAGCAGCTGGGACTTAAATGAGCAGTTCTTC. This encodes CASSWDLNEQFF.

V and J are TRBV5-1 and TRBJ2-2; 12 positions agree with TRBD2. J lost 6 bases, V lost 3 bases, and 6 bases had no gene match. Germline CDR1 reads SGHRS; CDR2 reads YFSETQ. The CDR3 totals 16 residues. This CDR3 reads CASSYLAGGHPGELFF. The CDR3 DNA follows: TGCGCCAGCAGCTATCTAGCGGGGGGGCATCCCGGGGAGCTGTTTTTT.

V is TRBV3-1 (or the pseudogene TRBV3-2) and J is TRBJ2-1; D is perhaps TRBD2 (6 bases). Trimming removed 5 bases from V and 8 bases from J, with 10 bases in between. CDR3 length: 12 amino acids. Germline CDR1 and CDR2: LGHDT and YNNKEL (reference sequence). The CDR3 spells CASSSPGDEQFF. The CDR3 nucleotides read TGTGCCAGCAGCTCGCCGGGGGATGAGCAGTTCTTC.

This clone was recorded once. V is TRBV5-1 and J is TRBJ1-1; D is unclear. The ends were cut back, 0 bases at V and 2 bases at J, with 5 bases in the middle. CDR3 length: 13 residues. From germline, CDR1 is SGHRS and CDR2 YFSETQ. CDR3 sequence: CASSLVLNTEAFF. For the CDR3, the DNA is TGCGCCAGCAGCTTGGTACTAAACACTGAAGCTTTCTTT.

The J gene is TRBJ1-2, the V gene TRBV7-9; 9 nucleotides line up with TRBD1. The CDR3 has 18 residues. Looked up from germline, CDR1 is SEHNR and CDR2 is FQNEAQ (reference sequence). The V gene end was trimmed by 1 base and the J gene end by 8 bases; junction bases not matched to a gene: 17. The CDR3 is CASSLGSGTGSSIRGYTF. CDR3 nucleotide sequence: TGTGCCAGCAGCTTAGGATCTGGGACAGGGAGCTCAATTCGGGGCTACACCTTC.

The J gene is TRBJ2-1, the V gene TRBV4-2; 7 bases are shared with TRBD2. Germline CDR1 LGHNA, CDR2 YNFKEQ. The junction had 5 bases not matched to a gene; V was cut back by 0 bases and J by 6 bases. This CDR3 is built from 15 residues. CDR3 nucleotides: TGTGCCAGCAGCCAAGAACTAGCGACGGGCAATGAGCAGTTCTTC. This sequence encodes CASSQELATGNEQFF.

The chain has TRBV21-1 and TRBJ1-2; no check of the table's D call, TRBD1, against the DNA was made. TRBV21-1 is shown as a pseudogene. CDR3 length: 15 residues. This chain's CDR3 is CASSKDRTGAGGYTF. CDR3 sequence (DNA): TGTGCCAGCAGCAAAGATAGGACAGGGGCGGGCGGCTACACCTTC.

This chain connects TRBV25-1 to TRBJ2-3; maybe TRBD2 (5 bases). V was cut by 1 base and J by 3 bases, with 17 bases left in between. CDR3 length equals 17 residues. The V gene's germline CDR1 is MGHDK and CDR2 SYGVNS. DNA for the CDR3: TGTGCCAGCAGTGAATGGCATTCGAGGGCCCTGACAGATACGCAGTATTTT. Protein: CASSEWHSRALTDTQYF.

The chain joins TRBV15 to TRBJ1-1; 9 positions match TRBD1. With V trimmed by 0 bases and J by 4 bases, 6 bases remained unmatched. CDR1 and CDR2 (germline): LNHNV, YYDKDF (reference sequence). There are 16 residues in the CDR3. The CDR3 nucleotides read TGTGCCACCAGCAGAGAACAGGGACAGGGTGCCACTGAAGCTTTCTTT. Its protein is CATSREQGQGATEAFF. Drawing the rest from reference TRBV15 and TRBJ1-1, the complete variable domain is DAMVIQNPRYQVTQFGKPVTLSCSQTLNHNVMYWYQQKSSQAPKLLFHYYDKDFNNEADTPDNFQSRRPNTSFCFLDIRSPGLGDTAMYLCATSREQGQGATEAFFGQGTRLTVV.

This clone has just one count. CDR3 nucleotides: TGTGCCACCAGGACAGGTGACGGTACTGAAGCTTTCTTT. It yields the protein CATRTGDGTEAFF. The chain carries TRBV10-3 and TRBJ1-1; 7 bases are a match to TRBD1. The CDR3 has 13 residues. V was clipped by 10 bases and J by 5 bases; unmatched bases: 10. Germline lookup yields CDR1 ENHRY and CDR2 SYGVKD.

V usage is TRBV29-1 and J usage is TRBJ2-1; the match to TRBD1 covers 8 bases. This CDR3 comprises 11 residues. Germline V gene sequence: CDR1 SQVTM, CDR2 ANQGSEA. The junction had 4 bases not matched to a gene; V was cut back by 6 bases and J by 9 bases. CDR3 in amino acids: CSVLTGVEQFF. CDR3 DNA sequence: TGCAGCGTCCTGACAGGGGTTGAGCAGTTCTTC.